This TCR beta chain originates from a study of response to subunit inactivated influenza vaccine. Regarding the study as a whole: After each seasonal influenza vaccination, few new T cells are recruited, the authors suggested.

TCRdb redid the calling of the RT-PCR reads with MiXCR, one entry per CDR3 protein. This sample has over 750,000 distinct CDR3 sequences, with 21% found just once. A few counts support this clonotype. What it binds is not known. Material: PBMCs from blood, obtained less than 6 days after vaccination. This TCR came from a man aged 45-60 years who received an inactivated influenza vaccine.

CDR3 residues: CATGGGAWTDTQYF. The CDR3 coding sequence is TGTGCCACCGGAGGGGGGGCCTGGACAGATACGCAGTATTTT. V gene TRBV12-3 or TRBV12-4 combines with J gene TRBJ2-3; D is perhaps TRBD2 (7 bases). V shed 10 bases and J shed 3 bases, with 17 bases lying between them. The CDR3 runs 14 residues.